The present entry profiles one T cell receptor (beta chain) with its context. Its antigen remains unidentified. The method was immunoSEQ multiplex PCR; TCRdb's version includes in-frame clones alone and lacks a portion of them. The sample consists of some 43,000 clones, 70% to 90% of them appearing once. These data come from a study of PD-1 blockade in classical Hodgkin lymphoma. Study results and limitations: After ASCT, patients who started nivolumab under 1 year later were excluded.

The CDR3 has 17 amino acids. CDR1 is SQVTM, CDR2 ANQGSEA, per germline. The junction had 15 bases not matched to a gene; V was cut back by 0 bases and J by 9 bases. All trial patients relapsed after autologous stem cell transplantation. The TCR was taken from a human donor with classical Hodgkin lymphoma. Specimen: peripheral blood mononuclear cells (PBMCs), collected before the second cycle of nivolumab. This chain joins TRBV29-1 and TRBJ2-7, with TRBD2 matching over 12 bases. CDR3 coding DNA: TGCAGCGTTGAAGATCGAGGGAACCGACTAGCGGGGGTTGTGCAGTACTTC. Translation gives CSVEDRGNRLAGVVQYF.